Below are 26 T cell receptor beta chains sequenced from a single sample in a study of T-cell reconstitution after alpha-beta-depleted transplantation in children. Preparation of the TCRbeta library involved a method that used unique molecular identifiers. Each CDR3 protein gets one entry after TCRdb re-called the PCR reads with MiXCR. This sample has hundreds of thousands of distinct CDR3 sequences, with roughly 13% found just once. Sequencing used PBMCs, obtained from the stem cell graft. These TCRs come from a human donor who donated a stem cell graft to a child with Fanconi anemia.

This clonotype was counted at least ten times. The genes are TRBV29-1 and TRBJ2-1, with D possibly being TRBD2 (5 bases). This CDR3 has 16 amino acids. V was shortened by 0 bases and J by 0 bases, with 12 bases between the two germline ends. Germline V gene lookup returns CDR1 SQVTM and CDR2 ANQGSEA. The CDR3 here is CSVEDFSAGSYNEQFF. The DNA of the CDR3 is TGCAGCGTTGAAGATTTCTCTGCGGGCTCCTACAATGAGCAGTTCTTC.

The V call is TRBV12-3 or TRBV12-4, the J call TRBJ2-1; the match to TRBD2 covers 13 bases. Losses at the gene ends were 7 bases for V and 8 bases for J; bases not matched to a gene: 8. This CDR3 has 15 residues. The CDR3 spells CASTQLAGGIDEQFF. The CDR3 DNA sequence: TGTGCCAGCACCCAACTAGCGGGGGGGATCGATGAGCAGTTCTTC.

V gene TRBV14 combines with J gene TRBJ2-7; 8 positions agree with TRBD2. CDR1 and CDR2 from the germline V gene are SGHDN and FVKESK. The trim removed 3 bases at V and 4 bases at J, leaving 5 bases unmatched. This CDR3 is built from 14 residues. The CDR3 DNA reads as TGTGCCAGCAGCCAGGCATCGGGAGGGTACGAGCAGTACTTC. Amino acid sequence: CASSQASGGYEQYF.

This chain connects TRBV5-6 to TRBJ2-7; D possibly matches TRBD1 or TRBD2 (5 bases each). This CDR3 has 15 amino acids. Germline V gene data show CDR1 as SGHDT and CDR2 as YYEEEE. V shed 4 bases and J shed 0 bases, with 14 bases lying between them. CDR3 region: CASSPGTASSYEQYV. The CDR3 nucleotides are TGTGCCAGCAGCCCCGGGACGGCCAGCTCCTACGAGCAGTACGTC.

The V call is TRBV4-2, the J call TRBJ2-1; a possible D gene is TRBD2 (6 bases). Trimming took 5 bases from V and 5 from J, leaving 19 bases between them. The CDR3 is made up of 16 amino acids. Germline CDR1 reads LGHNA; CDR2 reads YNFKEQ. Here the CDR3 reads CASSSPSGGAHNEQFF. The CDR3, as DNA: TGTGCCAGCAGCTCCCCCTCCGGGGGAGCTCACAATGAGCAGTTCTTC.

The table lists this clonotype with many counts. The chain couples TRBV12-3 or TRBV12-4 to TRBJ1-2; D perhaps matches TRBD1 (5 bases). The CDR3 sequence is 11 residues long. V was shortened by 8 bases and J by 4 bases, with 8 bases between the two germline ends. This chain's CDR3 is CASRQSYGYTF. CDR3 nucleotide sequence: TGTGCCAGCCGACAGTCCTATGGCTACACCTTC.

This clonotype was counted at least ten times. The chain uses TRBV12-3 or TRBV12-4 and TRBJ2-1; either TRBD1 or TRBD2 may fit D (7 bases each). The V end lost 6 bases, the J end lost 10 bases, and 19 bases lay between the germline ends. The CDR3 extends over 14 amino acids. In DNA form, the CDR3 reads TGTGCCAGCAGCCTAGGGGACTACAGGGGCGAGCAGTTCTTC. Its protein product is CASSLGDYRGEQFF.

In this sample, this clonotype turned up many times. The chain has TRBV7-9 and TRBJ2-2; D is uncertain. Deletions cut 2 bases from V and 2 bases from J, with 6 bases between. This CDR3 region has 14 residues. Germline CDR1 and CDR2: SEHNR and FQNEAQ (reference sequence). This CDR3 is CASSLKPNTGELFF. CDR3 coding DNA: TGTGCCAGCAGCTTAAAACCTAACACCGGGGAGCTGTTTTTT.

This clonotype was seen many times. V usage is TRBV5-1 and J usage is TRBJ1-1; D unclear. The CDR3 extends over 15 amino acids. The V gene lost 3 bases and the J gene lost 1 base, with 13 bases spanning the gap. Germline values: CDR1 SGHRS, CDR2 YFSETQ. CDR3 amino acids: CASSSRGRTNTEAFF. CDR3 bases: TGCGCCAGCAGCTCAAGAGGGCGGACGAACACTGAAGCTTTCTTT.

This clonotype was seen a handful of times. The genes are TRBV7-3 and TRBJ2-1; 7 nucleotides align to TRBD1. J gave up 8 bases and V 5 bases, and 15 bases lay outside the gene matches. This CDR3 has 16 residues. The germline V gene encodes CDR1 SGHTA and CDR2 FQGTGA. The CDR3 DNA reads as TGTGCCAGCAGCCACGGGCCGGGACAGCTTTTCGATGAGCAGTTCTTC. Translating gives CASSHGPGQLFDEQFF.

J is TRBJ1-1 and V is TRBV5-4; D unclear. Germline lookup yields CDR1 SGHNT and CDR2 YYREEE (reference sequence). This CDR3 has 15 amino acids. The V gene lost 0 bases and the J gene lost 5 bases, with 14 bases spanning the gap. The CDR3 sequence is CASSLAKAGGTEAFF. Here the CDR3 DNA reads TGTGCCAGCAGCTTGGCCAAGGCGGGAGGGACTGAAGCTTTCTTT.

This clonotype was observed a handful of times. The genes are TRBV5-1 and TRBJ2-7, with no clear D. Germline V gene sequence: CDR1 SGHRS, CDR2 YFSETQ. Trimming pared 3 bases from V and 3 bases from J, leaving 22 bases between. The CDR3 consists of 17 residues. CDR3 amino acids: CASSSQLGFYDVYEQYF. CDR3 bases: TGCGCCAGCAGCTCCCAGCTTGGGTTCTACGACGTCTACGAGCAGTACTTC.

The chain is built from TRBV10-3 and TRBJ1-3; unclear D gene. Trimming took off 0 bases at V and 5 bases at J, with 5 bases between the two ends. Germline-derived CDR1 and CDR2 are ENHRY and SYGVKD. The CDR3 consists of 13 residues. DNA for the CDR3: TGTGCCATCAGTGAGTCAGGGAGAAACACCATATATTTT. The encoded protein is CAISESGRNTIYF.

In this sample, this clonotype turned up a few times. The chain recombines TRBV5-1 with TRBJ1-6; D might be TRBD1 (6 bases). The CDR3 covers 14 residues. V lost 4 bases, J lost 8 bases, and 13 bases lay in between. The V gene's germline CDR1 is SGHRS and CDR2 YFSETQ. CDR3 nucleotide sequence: TGCGCCAGCAGCACCACAGGGTCGGATTCACCCCTCCACTTT. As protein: CASSTTGSDSPLHF.

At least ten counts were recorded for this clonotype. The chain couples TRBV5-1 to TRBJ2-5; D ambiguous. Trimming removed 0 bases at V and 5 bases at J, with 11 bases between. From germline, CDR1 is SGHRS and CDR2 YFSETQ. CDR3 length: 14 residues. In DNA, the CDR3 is TGCGCCAGCAGCTTGGACCCCACTTCCGAGACCCAGTACTTC. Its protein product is CASSLDPTSETQYF.

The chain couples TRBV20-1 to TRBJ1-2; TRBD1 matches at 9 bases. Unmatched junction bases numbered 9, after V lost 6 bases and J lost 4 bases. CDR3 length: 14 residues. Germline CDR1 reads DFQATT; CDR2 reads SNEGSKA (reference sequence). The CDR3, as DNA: TGCAGTGCGAAAGAGGGGGACAGGGTCTATGGCTACACCTTC. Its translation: CSAKEGDRVYGYTF.

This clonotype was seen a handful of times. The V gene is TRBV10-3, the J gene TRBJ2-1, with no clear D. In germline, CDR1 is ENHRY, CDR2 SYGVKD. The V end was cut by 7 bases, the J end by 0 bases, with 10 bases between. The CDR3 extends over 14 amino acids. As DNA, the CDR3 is TGTGCCATCACCCCAGGTAACTCCTACAATGAGCAGTTCTTC. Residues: CAITPGNSYNEQFF.

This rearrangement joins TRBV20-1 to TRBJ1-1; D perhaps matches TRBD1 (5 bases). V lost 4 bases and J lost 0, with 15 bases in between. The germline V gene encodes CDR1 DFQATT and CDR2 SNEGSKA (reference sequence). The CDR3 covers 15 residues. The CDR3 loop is CSANPRQGMNTEAFF. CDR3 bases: TGCAGTGCTAATCCCCGGCAGGGAATGAACACTGAAGCTTTCTTT.

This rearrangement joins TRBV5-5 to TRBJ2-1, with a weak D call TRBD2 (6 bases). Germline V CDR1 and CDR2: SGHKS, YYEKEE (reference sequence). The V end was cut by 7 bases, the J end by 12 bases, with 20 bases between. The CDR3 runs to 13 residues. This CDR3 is CASGWGVQSAQFF. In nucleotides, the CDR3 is TGTGCCAGCGGCTGGGGGGTTCAGTCCGCGCAGTTCTTC.

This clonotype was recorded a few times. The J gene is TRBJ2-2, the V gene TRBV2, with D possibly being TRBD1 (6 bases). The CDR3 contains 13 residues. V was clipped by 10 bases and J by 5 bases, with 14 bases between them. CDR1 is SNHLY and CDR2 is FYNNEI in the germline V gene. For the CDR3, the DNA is TGTGCCATAAACAGGGAGATGACCGGGGAGCTGTTTTTT. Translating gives CAINREMTGELFF.

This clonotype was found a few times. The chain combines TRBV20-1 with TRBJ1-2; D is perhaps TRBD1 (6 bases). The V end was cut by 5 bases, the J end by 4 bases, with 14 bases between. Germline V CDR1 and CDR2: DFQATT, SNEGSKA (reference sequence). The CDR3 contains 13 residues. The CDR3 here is CSADAQGLYGYTF. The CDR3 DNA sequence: TGCAGTGCTGACGCGCAGGGGCTCTATGGCTACACCTTC.

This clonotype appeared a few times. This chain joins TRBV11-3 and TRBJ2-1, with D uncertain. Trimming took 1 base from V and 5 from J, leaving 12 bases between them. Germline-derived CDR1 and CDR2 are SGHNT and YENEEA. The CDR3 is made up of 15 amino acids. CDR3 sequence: CASSLGVSLNNEQFF. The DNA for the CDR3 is TGTGCCAGCAGCTTAGGGGTCAGCTTAAACAATGAGCAGTTCTTC. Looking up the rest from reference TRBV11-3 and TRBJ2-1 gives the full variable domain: EAGVVQSPRYKIIEKKQPVAFWCNPISGHNTLYWYLQNLGQGPELLIRYENEEAVDDSQLPKDRFSAERLKGVDSTLKIQPAELGDSAVYLCASSLGVSLNNEQFFGPGTRLTVL.

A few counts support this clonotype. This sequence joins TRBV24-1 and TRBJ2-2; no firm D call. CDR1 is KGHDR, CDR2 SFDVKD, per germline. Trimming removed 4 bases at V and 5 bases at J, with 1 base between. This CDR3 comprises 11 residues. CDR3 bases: TGTGCCACCAGTGAGACCGGGGAGCTGTTTTTT. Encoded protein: CATSETGELFF.

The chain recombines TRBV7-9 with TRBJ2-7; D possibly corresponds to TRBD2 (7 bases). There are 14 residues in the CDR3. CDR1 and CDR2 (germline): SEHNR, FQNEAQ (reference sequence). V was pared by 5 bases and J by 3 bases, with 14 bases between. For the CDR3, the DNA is TGTGCCAGCAGCCTGGGGGGGGCAGACTACGAGCAGTACTTC. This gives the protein CASSLGGADYEQYF.

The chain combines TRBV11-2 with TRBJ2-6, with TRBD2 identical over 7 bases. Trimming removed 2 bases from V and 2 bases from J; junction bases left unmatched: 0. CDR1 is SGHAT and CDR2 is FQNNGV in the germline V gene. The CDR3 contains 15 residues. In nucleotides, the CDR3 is TGTGCCAGCAGCTTACGGGAGGCTGGGGCCAACGTCCTGACTTTC. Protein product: CASSLREAGANVLTF.

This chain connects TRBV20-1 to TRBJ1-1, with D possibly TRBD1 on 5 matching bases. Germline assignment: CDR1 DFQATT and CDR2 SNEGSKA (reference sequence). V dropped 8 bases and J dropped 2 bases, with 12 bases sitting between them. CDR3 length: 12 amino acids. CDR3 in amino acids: CSTWDGNTEAFF. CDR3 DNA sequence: TGCAGTACTTGGGACGGAAACACTGAAGCTTTCTTT.